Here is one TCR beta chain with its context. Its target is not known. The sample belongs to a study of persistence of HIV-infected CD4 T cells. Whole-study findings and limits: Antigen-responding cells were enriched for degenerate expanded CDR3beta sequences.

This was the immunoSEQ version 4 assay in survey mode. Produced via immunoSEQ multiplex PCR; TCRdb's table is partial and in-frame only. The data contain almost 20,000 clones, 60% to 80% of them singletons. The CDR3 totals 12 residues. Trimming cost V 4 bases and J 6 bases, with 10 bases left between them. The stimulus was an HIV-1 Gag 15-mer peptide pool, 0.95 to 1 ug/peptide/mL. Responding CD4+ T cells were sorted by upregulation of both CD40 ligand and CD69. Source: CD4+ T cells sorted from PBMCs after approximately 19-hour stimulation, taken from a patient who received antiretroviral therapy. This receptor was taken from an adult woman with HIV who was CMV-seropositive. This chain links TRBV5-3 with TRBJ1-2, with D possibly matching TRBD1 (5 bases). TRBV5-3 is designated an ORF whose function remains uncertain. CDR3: CARSGQGDGYTF. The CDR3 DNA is TGTGCCAGAAGCGGGCAGGGAGATGGCTACACCTTC.